This T cell receptor beta chain comes out of a study of beta chain features in type 1 diabetes. Study results and limitations: A moderate, significant TCRB CDR3 shortening appeared in type 1 diabetes across four CD4+ subsets. Naive, central memory and Treg TCRB repertoires appeared more alike in patients than in healthy donors. Type 1 diabetes patients showed fewer insertions and more deletions at VDJ junctions.

The sample holds a few counts of this clone. What it binds is unknown. Investigators reverse transcribed all isolated RNA, so they sequenced expressed TCRB transcripts. Naive, central memory and regulatory T cell samples came to a mean of approximately 4 million reads. Here immunoSEQ multiplex PCR was the method, and the copy in TCRdb shows in-frame clones only, minus some. The sample has 450,000 or so clones, roughly 10% seen once. In germline, CDR1 is LNHNV, CDR2 YYDKDF (reference sequence). CDR3 size: 14 residues. V was pared by 0 bases and J by 5 bases, with 11 bases between. This receptor was taken from a young woman in good health. The sample was naive CD4+ T cells from blood. V gene TRBV15 combines with J gene TRBJ2-7; D unclear. CDR3 sequence reads: CATSREPTRNEQYF. The CDR3 DNA sequence: TGTGCCACCAGCAGAGAGCCGACGAGGAACGAGCAGTACTTC.